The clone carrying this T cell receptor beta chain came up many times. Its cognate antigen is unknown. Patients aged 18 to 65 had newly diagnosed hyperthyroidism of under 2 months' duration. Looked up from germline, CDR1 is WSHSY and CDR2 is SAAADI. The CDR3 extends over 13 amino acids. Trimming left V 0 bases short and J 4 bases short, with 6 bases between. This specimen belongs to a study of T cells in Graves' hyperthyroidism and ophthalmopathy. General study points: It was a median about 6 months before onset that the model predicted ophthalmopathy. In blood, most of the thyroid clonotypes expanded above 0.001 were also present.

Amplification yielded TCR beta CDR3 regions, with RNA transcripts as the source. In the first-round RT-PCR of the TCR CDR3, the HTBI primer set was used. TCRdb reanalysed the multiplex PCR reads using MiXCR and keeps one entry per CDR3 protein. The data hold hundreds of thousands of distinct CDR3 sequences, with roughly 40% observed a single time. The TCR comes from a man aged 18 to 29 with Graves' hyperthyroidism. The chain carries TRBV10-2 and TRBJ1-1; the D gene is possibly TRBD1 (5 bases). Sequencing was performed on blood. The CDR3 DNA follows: TGCGCCAGCAGTGAGTCGGGGGGCACTGAAGCTTTCTTT. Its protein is CASSESGGTEAFF.